The clone carrying this T cell receptor (beta chain) was seen a few times. The CDR3 contains 22 residues. CDR1 LGHDT and CDR2 YNNKEL come from the germline V gene (reference sequence). The trim removed 2 bases at V and 2 bases at J, leaving 20 bases unmatched. This entry comes from a study of blood T cells in healthy people across ages. A second PCR of about 7 to 11 cycles used a sample-barcoded 5' primer and a J-beta primer mix. Every sample gave at least 2.5 million paired-end reads containing CDR3. TCRdb analysed the 5' RACE reads with MiXCR anew, one entry per CDR3 protein. The repertoire holds about 560,000 distinct CDR3 sequences, with about 25% as singletons. The same sample was also used in a study of T cells of mothers and their children.

Material for sequencing was blood. This rearrangement joins TRBV3-1 to TRBJ2-1; 11 nucleotides align to TRBD2. The TCR sequence derives from a boy younger than 10 in good health. The CDR3 sequence is CASSQSLGGVLAGGRPYNEQFF. DNA for the CDR3: TGTGCCAGCAGCCAAAGCCTAGGGGGGGTCCTAGCGGGGGGCCGCCCCTACAATGAGCAGTTCTTC.